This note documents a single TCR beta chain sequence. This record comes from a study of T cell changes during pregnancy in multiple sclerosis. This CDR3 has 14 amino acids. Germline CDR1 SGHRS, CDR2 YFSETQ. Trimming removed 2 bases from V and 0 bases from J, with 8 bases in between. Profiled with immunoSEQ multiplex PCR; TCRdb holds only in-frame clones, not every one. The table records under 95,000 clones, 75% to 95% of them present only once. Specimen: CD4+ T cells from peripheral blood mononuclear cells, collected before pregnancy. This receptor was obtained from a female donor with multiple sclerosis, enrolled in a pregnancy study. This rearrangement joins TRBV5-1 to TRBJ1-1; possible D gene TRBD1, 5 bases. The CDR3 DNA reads TGCGCCAGCAGCTTCGTGGACATGAACACTGAAGCTTTCTTT. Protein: CASSFVDMNTEAFF.